One T cell receptor beta chain is described in this entry. These data originate in a study of blood T cell repertoires in COVID-19. The CDR3 extends over 15 amino acids. V shed 7 bases and J 4 bases; nucleotides not matched to a gene: 12. Germline assignment: CDR1 SGHAT and CDR2 FQNNGV. In the authors' workflow: It was from reference gene primer amplification that nucleated cell counts were estimated. Method: immunoSEQ multiplex PCR; TCRdb's copy keeps in-frame clones and lacks some. V and J calls and clone size are copied from that table; D and trimming were computed from the DNA. The table has 200,000 to 300,000 clones, roughly 90% seen once.

Material for sequencing was peripheral blood. The source is a man in his 60s who had recovered from COVID-19. This chain links TRBV11-2 with TRBJ1-1, with TRBD1 matching 7 bases. The DNA for the CDR3 is TGTGCCAGCAACGAACCCGACAGGGCCAGCACTGAAGCTTTCTTT. It codes for CASNEPDRASTEAFF.